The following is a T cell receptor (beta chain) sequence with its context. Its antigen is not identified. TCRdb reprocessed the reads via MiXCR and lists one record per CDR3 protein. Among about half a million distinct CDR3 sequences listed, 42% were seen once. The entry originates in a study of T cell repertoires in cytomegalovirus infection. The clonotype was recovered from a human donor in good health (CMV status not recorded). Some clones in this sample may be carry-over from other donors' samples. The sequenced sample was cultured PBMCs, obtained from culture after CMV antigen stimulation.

The chain's CDR3 is CASSIPGQGIPGNQPQHF. In DNA, the CDR3 is TGTGCCAGTAGTATCCCGGGACAGGGGATCCCTGGCAATCAGCCCCAGCATTTT. J is TRBJ1-5 and V is TRBV19, with 10 bases matching TRBD1. The CDR3 extends over 18 amino acids. V shed 3 bases and J 2 bases; nucleotides not matched to a gene: 10. Germline V lookup: CDR1 LNHDA, CDR2 SQIVND (reference sequence).